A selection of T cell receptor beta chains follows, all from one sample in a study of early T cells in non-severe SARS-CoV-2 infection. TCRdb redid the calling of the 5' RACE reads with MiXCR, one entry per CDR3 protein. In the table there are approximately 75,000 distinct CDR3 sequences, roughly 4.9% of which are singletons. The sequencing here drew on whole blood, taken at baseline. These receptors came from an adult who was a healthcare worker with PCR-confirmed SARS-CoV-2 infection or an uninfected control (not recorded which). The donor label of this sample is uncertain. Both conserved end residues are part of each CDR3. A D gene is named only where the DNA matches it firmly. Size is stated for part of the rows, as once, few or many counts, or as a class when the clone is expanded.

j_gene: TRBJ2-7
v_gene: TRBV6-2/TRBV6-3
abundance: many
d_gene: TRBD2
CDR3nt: TGTGCCAGCAGTTACCCCCTAGCGGGGGGTACCTCCTACGAGCAGTACTTC
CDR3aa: CASSYPLAGGTSYEQYF

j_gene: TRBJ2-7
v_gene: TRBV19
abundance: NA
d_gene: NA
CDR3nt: TGTGCCAGTAGCGGACATACTGTCTACGAGCAGTACTTC
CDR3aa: CASSGHTVYEQYF

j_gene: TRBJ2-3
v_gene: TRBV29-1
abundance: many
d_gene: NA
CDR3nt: TGCAGCGTTGCTCGGTCGAATACGCAGTATTTT
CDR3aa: CSVARSNTQYF

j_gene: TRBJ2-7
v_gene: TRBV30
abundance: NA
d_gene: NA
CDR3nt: TGTGCCTGGAGTGTCTTAGCCTACGAGCAGTACTTC
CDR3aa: CAWSVLAYEQYF

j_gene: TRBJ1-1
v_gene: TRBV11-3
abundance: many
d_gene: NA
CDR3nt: TGTGCCAGCAGCTTAAGATCCCCAGGGGTGGACACTGAAGCTTTCTTT
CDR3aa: CASSLRSPGVDTEAFF

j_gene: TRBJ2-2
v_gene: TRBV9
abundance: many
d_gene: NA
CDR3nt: TGTGCCAGCAGCGTAGATGGAGGGATGGACGGGGAGCTGTTTTTT
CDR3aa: CASSVDGGMDGELFF

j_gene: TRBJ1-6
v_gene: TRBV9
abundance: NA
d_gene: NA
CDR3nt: TGTGCCAGCAGCGTAGAGGGAGCCCTTAATTCACCCCTCCACTTT
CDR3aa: CASSVEGALNSPLHF

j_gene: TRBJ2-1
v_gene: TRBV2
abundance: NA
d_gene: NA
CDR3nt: TGTGCCAGCAACTTAGATAATCCGATTTCCTACAATGAGCAGTTCTTC
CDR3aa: CASNLDNPISYNEQFF

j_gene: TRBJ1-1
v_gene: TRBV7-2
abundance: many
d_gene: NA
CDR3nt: TGTGCCAGCAGCTCCCAGGGAGGTAACACTGAAGCTTTCTTT
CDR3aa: CASSSQGGNTEAFF

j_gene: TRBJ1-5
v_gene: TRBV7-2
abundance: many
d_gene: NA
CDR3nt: TGTGCCAGCAGCTTAGGACAGATAAATCAGCCCCAGCATTTT
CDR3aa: CASSLGQINQPQHF

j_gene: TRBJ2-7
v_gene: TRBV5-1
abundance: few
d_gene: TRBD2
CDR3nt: TGCGCCAGCAGCGTTAGCGGGGGGAGCTCCTACGAGCAGTACTTC
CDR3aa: CASSVSGGSSYEQYF

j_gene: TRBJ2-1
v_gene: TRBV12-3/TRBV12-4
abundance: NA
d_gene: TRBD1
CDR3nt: TGTGCCAGCAGCTCGGACAGGGGGCTGAATGAGCAGTTCTTC
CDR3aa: CASSSDRGLNEQFF

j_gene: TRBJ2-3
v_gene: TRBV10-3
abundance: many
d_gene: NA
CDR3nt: TGTGCCATCCGGGATAGTCGGACAGAAAGAGATACGCAGTATTTT
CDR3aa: CAIRDSRTERDTQYF

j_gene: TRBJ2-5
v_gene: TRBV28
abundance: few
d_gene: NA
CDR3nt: TGTGCCAGCAGTTTAGGAGATCGAGAGACCCAGTACTTC
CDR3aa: CASSLGDRETQYF

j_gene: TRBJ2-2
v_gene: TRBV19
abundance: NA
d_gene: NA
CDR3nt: TGTGCCAGTGTTGCTTATTCGGGATATAACACCGGGGAGCTGTTTTTT
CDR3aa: CASVAYSGYNTGELFF

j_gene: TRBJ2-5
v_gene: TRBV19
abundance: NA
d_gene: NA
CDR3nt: TGTGCCAGTAGTATATCCGAAAAGCAAGAGACCCAGTACTTC
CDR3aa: CASSISEKQETQYF

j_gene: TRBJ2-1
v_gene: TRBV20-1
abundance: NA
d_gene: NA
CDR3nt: TGCAGTGCTAGGGGGAAAGGACATTACGAGCAGTTCTTC
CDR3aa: CSARGKGHYEQFF

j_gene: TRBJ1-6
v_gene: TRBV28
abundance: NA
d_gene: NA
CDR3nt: TGTGCCAGCAGTCGACAGTCTAGCTCCTATAATTCACCCCTCCACTTT
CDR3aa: CASSRQSSSYNSPLHF

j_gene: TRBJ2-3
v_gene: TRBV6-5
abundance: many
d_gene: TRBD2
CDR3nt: TGTGCCAGCACCAGGGCCGGGGGGGATACGCAGTATTTT
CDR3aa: CASTRAGGDTQYF

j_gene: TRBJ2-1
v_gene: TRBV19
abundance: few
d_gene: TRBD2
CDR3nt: TGTGCCAGTAGTATACGGCTCCTAGCGGACAATGAGCAGTTCTTC
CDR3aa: CASSIRLLADNEQFF

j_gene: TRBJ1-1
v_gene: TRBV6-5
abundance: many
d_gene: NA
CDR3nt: TGTGCCAGCAGTTGGGCGAGGGGGACTGAAGCTTTCTTT
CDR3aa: CASSWARGTEAFF

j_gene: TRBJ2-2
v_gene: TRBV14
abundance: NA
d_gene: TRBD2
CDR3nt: TGTGCCAGCAGTCCGACTAGCGTATACGGGGAGCTGTTTTTT
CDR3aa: CASSPTSVYGELFF

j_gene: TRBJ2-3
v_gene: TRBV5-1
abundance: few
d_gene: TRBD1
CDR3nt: TGCGCCAGCAGCTTGTCTACAGGGGGCACAGATACGCAGTATTTT
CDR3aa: CASSLSTGGTDTQYF

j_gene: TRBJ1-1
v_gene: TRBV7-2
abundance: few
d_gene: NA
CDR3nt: TGTGCCAGCAGCCCACCAGGGGCCTACACTGAAGCTTTCTTT
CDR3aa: CASSPPGAYTEAFF

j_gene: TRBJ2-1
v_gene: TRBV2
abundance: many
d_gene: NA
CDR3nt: TGTGCCAGCAGTGAACGCAGGGACCCCTACAATGAGCAGTTCTTC
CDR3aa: CASSERRDPYNEQFF

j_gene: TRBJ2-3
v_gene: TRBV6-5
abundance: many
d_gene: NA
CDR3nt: TGTGCCAGCAGTTACCTGGGGCGTACGAGCACAGATACGCAGTATTTT
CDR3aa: CASSYLGRTSTDTQYF

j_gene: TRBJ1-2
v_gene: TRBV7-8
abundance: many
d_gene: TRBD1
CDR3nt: TGTGCCAGCAGCTTAGCGAACAGGGGGCAAGGCTACACCTTC
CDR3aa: CASSLANRGQGYTF

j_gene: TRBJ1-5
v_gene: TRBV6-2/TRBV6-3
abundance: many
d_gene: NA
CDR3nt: TGTGCCAGCAGTTATTGGAGGGATCAGCCCCAGCATTTT
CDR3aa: CASSYWRDQPQHF

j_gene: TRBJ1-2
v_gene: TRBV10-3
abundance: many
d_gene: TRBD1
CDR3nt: TGTGCCATCAGTGAGTCCTTGACAGGGGACTATGGCTACACCTTC
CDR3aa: CAISESLTGDYGYTF

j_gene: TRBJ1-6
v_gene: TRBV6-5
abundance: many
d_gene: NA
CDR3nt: TGTGCCAGCAGTTACAGCCTTGTAGGGACCAATAATTCACCCCTCCACTTT
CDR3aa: CASSYSLVGTNNSPLHF

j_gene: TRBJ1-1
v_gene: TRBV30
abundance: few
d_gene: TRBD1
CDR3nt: TGTGCCTGGAGCGGCAAGGGGGCTGGGGGGACTGAAGCTTTCTTT
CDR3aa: CAWSGKGAGGTEAFF

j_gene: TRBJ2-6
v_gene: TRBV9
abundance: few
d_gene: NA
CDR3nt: TGTGCCAGCGGTAGCTCTGGGGCCAACGTCCTGACTTTC
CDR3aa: CASGSSGANVLTF

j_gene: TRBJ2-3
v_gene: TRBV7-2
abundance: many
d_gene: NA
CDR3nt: TGTGCCAGCAGCTTAGTTGGTCGATCTAGCACAGATACGCAGTATTTT
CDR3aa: CASSLVGRSSTDTQYF

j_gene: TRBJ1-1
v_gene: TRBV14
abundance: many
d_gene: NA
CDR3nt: TGTGCCAGCAGCCAAGTGGCGGGGCTGGGTGAAGCTTTCTTT
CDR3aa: CASSQVAGLGEAFF

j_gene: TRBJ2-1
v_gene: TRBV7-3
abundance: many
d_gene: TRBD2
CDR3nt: TGTGCCAGCAGCTCGTACGGGGGGGATGAGCAGTTCTTC
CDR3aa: CASSSYGGDEQFF

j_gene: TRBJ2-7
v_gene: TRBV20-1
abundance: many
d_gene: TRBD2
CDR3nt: TGCAGTGCTAGGTGGTTGAGCGGGGCCCGCCCCTACGAGCAGTACTTC
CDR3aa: CSARWLSGARPYEQYF

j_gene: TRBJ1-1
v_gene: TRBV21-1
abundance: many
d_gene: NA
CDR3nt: TGTGCCAGCAGCAAAGTTCCCTTCGAAGCTTTCTTT
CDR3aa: CASSKVPFEAFF

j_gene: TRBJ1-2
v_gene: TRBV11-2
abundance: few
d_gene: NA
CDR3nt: TGTGCCAGCAGCCCCTTAGCAGGGAAGACCTATGGCTACACCTTC
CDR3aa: CASSPLAGKTYGYTF

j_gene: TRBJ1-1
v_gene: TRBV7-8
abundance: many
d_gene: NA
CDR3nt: TGTGCCAGCAGCTCCCGCTCCACCGGCACTGAAGCTTTCTTT
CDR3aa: CASSSRSTGTEAFF

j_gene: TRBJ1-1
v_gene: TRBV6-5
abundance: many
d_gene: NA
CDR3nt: TGTGCCAGCAGGCTACTCGGCAGGGCCACTGAAGCTTTCTTT
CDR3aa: CASRLLGRATEAFF

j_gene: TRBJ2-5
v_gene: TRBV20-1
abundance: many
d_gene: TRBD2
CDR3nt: TGCAGTGCTAGAGATCCGGGAGGGAACCAAGAGACCCAGTACTTC
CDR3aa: CSARDPGGNQETQYF

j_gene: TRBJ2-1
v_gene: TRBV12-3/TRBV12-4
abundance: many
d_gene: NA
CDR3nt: TGTGCCAGCAGTTTAAATGAGCAGTTCTTC
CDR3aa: CASSLNEQFF

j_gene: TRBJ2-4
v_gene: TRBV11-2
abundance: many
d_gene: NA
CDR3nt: TGTGCCAGCAGTACAAGGACATTAGCCAAAAACATTCAGTACTTC
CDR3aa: CASSTRTLAKNIQYF

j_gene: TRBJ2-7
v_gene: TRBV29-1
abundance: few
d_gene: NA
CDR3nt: TGCAGCGTTGAGGGGACATCTTACGAGCAGTACTTC
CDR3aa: CSVEGTSYEQYF

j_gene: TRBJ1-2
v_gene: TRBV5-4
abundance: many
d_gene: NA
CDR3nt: TGTGCCAGCAGCTTGGACGCAGGGAGTAACTATGGCTACACCTTC
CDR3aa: CASSLDAGSNYGYTF

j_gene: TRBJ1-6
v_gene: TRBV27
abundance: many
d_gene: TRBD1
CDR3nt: TGTGCCAGCAGGGGACAGGGGTCACCCCTCCACTTT
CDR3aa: CASRGQGSPLHF

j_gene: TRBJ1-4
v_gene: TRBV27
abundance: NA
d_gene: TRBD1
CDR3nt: TGTGCCAGCAGTTCGGGACAGGGTGGTGAAAAACTGTTTTTT
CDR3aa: CASSSGQGGEKLFF

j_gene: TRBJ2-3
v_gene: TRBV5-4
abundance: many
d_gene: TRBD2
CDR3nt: TGTGCCAGCAGCTTGGCCGGGGGGGCCTGGAAAGATACGCAGTATTTT
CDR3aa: CASSLAGGAWKDTQYF

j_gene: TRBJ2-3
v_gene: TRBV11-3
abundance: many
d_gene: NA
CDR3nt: TGTGCCAGCAGCCAGGGGCTTAACCAGCGCACAGATACGCAGTATTTT
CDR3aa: CASSQGLNQRTDTQYF

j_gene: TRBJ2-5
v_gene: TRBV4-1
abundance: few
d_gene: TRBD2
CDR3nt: TGCGCCAGCAGCCATCCGGGACTAGCAGTTGAGACCCAGTACTTC
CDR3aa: CASSHPGLAVETQYF